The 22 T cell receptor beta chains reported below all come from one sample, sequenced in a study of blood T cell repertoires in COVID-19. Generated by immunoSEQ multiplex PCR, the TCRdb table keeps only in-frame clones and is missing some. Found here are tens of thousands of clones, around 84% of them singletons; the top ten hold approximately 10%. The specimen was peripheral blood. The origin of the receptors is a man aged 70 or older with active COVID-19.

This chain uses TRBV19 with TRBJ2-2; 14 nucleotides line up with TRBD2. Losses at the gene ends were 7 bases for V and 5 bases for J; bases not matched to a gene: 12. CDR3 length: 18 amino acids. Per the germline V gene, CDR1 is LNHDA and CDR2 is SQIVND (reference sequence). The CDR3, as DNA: TGTGCCAGTACCGGAAGGACTAGCGGGGGGTACGGGACCGGGGAGCTGTTTTTT. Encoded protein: CASTGRTSGGYGTGELFF.

CDR3 coding DNA: TGCAGCGTTGTAGGTGGTAGCCATAACTATGGCTACACCTTC. Translating gives CSVVGGSHNYGYTF. V and J are TRBV29-1 and TRBJ1-2; D is uncertain. Trimming removed 4 bases at V and 1 base at J, with 13 bases between. This CDR3 has 14 amino acids. Germline lookup yields CDR1 SQVTM and CDR2 ANQGSEA.

The CDR3 DNA is TGTGCTAGTGGTTTGGCCGGGATCAATGAGCAGTTCTTC. Amino acids: CASGLAGINEQFF. V is TRBV12-5 and J is TRBJ2-1, with D possibly TRBD2 on 5 matching bases. The CDR3 contains 13 residues. Germline CDR1 is LGHNT and CDR2 is FRNRAP. V was clipped by 1 base and J by 6 bases, with 7 bases between them.

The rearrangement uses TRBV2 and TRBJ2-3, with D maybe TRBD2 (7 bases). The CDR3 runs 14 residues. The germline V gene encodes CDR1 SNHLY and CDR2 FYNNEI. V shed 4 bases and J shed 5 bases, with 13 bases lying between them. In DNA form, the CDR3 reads TGTGCCAGCAGTGGGGGGGGGCCGAGAGATACGCAGTATTTT. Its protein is CASSGGGPRDTQYF.

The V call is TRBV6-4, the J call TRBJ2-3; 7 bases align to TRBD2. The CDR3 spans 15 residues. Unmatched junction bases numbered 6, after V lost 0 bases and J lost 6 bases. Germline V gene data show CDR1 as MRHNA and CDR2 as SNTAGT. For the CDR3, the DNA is TGTGCCAGCAGTGACTCAAGCGGGGCCAGCGATACGCAGTATTTT. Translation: CASSDSSGASDTQYF.

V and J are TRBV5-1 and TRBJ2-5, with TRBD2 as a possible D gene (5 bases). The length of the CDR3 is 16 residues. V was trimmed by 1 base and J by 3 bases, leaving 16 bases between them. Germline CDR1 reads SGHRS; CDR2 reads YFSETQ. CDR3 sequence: CASSLNHQDGEETQYF. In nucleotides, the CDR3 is TGCGCCAGCAGCTTGAATCACCAAGACGGGGAAGAGACCCAGTACTTC.

CDR3: CASMIQGTQETQYF. The CDR3 nucleotides are TGCGCCAGTATGATACAGGGAACCCAAGAGACCCAGTACTTC. V is TRBV5-1 and J is TRBJ2-5; D perhaps matches TRBD1 (6 bases). Germline CDR1 and CDR2: SGHRS and YFSETQ. Trimming took 8 bases from V and 1 from J, leaving 15 bases between them. CDR3 size: 14 residues.

CDR3 sequence: CASSPLGQVLNTEAFF. The CDR3 coding sequence is TGTGCCAGCAGCCCCTTAGGACAGGTATTGAACACTGAAGCTTTCTTT. The chain has TRBV7-8 and TRBJ1-1, with 7 bases aligning to TRBD1. Germline-derived CDR1 and CDR2 are SGHVS and FQNEAQ. V shed 5 bases and J 0 bases; nucleotides not matched to a gene: 9. The CDR3 length is 16 residues.

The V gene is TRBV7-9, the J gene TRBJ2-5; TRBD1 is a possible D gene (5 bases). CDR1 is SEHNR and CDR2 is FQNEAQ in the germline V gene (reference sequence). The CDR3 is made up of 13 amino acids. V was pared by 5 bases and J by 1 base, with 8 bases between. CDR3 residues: CASSTGSQETQYF. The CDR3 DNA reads TGTGCCAGCAGCACAGGCAGCCAAGAGACCCAGTACTTC.

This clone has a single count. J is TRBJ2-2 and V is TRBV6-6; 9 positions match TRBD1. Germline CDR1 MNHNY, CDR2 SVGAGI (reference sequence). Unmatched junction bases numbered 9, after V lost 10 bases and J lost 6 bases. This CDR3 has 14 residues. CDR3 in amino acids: CAIKNTGGPGELFF. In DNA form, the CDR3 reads TGTGCCATCAAAAATACAGGGGGCCCCGGGGAGCTGTTTTTT.

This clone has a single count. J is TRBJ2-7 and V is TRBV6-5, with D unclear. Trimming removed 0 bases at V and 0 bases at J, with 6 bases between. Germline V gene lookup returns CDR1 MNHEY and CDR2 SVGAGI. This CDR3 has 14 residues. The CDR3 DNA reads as TGTGCCAGCAGTTACTCGAGTAGCTCCTACGAGCAGTACTTC. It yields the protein CASSYSSSSYEQYF.

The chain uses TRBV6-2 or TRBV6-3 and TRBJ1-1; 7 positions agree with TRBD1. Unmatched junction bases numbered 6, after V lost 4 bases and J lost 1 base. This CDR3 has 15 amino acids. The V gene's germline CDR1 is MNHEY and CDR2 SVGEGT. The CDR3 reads CASSSQTGTNTEAFF. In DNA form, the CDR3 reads TGTGCCAGCAGTTCCCAGACAGGGACGAACACTGAAGCTTTCTTT.

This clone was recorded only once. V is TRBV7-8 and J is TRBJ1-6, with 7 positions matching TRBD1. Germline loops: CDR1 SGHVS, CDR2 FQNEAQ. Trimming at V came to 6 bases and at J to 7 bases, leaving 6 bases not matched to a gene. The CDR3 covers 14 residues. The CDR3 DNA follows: TGTGCCAGCAGTCTGGGGACAGTAAATTCACCCCTCCACTTT. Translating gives CASSLGTVNSPLHF.

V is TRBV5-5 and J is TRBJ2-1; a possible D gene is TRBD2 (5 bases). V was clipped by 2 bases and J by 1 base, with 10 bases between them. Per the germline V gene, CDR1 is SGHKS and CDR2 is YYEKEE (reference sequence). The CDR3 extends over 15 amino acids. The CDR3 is CASSFLSGSYNEQFF. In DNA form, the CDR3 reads TGTGCCAGCAGCTTTCTCAGCGGATCCTACAATGAGCAGTTCTTC.

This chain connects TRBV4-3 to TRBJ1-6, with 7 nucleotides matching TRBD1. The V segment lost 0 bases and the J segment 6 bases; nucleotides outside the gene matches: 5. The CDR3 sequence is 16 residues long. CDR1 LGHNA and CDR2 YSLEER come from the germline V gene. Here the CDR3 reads CASSQESRGSNSPLHF. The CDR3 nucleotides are TGCGCCAGCAGCCAAGAGAGCAGGGGGAGTAATTCACCCCTCCACTTT.

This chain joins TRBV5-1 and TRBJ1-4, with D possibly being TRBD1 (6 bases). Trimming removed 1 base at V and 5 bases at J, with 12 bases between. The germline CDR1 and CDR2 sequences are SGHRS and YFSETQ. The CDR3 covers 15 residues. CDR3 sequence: CASSLIGTRNEKLFF. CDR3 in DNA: TGCGCCAGCAGCTTGATCGGGACACGGAATGAAAAACTGTTTTTT.

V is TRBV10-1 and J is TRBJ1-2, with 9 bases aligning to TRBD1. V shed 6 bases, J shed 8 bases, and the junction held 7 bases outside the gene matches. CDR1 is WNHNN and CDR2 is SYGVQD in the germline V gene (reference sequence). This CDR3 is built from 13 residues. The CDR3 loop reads CASRPGQGLGYTF. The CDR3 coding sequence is TGCGCCAGCAGGCCCGGACAGGGGTTGGGCTACACCTTC.

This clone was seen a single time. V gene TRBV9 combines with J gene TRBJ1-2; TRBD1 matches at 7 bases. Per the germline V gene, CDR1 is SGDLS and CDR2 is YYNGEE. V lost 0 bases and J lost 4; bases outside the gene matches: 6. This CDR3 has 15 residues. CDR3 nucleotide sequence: TGTGCCAGCAGCGTAGCGGCAGGGGGGATCTATGGCTACACCTTC. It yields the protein CASSVAAGGIYGYTF.

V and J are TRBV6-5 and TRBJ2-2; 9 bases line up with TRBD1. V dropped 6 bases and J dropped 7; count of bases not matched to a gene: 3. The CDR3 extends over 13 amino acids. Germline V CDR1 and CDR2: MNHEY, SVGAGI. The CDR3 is CASRGTGYGELFF. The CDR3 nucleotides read TGTGCCAGCAGAGGGACAGGGTACGGGGAGCTGTTTTTT.

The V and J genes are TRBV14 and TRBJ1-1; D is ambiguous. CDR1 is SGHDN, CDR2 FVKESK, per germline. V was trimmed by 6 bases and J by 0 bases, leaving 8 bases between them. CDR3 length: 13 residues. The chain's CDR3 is CASSPSMNTEAFF. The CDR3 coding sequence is TGTGCCAGCAGTCCTAGTATGAACACTGAAGCTTTCTTT.

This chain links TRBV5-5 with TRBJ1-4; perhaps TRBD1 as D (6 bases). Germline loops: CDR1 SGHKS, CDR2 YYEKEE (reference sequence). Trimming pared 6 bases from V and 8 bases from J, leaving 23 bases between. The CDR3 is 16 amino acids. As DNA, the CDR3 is TGTGCCAGCAACGACAGTCCAGGGGTTAGGGAGGAAAAACTGTTTTTT. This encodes CASNDSPGVREEKLFF.

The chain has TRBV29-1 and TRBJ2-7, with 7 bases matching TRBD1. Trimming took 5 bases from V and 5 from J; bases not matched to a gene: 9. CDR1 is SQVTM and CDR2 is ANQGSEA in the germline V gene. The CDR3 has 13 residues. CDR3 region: CSVNNRGRDEQYF. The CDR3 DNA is TGCAGCGTTAATAACAGGGGACGCGACGAGCAGTACTTC.